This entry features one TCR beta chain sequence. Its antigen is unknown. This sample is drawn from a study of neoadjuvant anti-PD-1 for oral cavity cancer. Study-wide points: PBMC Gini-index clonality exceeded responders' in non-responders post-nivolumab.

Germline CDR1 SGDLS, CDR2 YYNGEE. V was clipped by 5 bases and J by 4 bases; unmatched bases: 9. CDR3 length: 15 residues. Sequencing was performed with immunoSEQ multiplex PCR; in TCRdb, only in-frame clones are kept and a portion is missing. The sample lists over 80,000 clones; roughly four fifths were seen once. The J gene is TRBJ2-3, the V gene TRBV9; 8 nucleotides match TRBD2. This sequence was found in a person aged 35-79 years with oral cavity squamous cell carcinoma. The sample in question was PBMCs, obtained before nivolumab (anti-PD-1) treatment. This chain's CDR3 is CASRPGTSFSDTQYF. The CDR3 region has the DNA TGTGCCAGCAGACCCGGGACTAGTTTTTCAGATACGCAGTATTTT.